The 9 T cell receptor beta chains reported below all come from one sample, sequenced in a study of blood T cell repertoires in COVID-19. Produced via immunoSEQ multiplex PCR; TCRdb's table is partial and in-frame only. Of approximately 130,000 clones listed, just under 85% are singletons. Sequenced sample: peripheral blood. These receptors were obtained from a human donor in a cohort sampled during active COVID-19.

The chain couples TRBV10-1 to TRBJ1-5; perhaps TRBD1 as D (5 bases). The germline gives CDR1 WNHNN, CDR2 SYGVQD (reference sequence). The V gene lost 7 bases and the J gene lost 5 bases, with 15 bases spanning the gap. The CDR3 runs to 14 residues. DNA for the CDR3: TGCGCCAGCATGGGGGGGGGAGGGGATCAGCCCCAGCATTTT. Translating it yields CASMGGGGDQPQHF.

In its sample, this clone was seen once. The genes are TRBV7-2 and TRBJ1-6; D might be TRBD1 (5 bases). Germline V gene lookup returns CDR1 SGHTA and CDR2 FQGNSA. This CDR3 contains 15 residues. Trimming cost V 0 bases and J 9 bases, with 12 bases left between them. CDR3 nucleotides: TGTGCCAGCAGCTTAGCTCGGATCGGGGGTTCACCCCTCCACTTT. Its protein is CASSLARIGGSPLHF.

The chain carries TRBV7-2 and TRBJ2-3, with D perhaps matching TRBD2 (6 bases). The V end lost 8 bases, the J end lost 2 bases, and 11 bases lay between the germline ends. Germline V gives CDR1 SGHTA, CDR2 FQGNSA. The CDR3 is made up of 13 amino acids. DNA for the CDR3: TGTGCCAGCCGCGTAGCGGCCACAGATACGCAGTATTTT. Its protein product is CASRVAATDTQYF.

This chain links TRBV11-2 with TRBJ2-7; 8 bases agree with TRBD1. Unmatched junction bases numbered 9, after V lost 4 bases and J lost 7 bases. The CDR3 runs 14 residues. The germline V gene has CDR1 SGHAT and CDR2 FQNNGV. CDR3 loop: CASSSGQEGLEQYF. CDR3 DNA sequence: TGTGCCAGCAGCTCGGGACAGGAGGGTTTGGAGCAGTACTTC.

This chain connects TRBV6-5 to TRBJ2-7; TRBD1 is a possible D gene (6 bases). V was trimmed by 7 bases and J by 2 bases, leaving 18 bases between them. The CDR3 loop spans 15 amino acids. Germline CDR1 and CDR2: MNHEY and SVGAGI. CDR3 in amino acids: CASTPGWGPAYEQYF. CDR3 DNA sequence: TGTGCCAGCACCCCCGGATGGGGGCCAGCCTACGAGCAGTACTTC.

CDR3 DNA: TGTGCCAGCTCACCGCGGCAGGACTTAAATCAGCCCCAGCATTTT. Its translation: CASSPRQDLNQPQHF. The V call is TRBV18, the J call TRBJ1-5, with no clear D. The CDR3 totals 15 residues. V lost 3 bases and J lost 4, with 13 bases in between. Germline V CDR1 and CDR2: KGHSH, LQKENI.

The genes are TRBV7-8 and TRBJ2-5, with 8 positions matching TRBD2. From germline, CDR1 is SGHVS and CDR2 FQNEAQ. The CDR3 runs 14 residues. V lost 7 bases and J lost 4; bases outside the gene matches: 8. The CDR3 bases are TGTGCCAGCACCCCTGGGACTAGTGCAGAGACCCAGTACTTC. It codes for CASTPGTSAETQYF. The full variable domain, rest sourced from reference TRBV7-8 and TRBJ2-5, is GAGVSQSPRYKVAKRGQDVALRCDPISGHVSLFWYQQALGQGPEFLTYFQNEAQLDKSGLPSDRFFAERPEGSVSTLKIQRTQQEDSAVYLCASTPGTSAETQYFGPGTRLLVL.

CDR3 amino acids: CAISDPPGQLNTEAFF. The CDR3 DNA sequence: TGTGCCATCAGTGACCCACCGGGTCAATTGAACACTGAAGCTTTCTTT. The chain employs TRBV10-3 and TRBJ1-1; no firm D call. V lost 3 bases, J lost 0 bases, and 14 bases lay in between. This CDR3 contains 16 residues. Germline V gives CDR1 ENHRY, CDR2 SYGVKD.

The rearrangement joins TRBV5-1 to TRBJ2-7, with 12 positions matching TRBD2. Germline V gene lookup returns CDR1 SGHRS and CDR2 YFSETQ. There are 15 residues in the CDR3. The J segment lost 4 bases and the V segment lost 6 bases, leaving 8 bases of the junction unmatched. This CDR3 is CASTVTSGGFYEQYF. The DNA for the CDR3 is TGCGCCAGCACCGTGACTAGCGGGGGTTTTTACGAGCAGTACTTC.